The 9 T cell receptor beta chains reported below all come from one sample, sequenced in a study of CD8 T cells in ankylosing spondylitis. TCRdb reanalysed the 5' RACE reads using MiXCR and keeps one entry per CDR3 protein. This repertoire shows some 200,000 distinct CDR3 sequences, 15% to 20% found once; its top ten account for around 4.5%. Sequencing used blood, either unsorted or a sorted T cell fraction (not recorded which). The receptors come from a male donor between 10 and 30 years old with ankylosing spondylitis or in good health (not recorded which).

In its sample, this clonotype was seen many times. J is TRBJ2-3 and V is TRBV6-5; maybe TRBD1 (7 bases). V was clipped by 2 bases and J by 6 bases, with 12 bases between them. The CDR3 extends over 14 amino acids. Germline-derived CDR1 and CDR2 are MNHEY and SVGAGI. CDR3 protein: CASSYQGGMDTQYF. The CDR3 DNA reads TGTGCCAGCAGTTACCAGGGGGGTATGGATACGCAGTATTTT.

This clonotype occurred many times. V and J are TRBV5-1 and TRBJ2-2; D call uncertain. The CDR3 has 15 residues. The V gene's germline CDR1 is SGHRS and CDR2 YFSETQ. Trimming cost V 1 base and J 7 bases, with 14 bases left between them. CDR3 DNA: TGCGCCAGCAGCTTGTCACACGGCGGAATCGGGGAGCTGTTTTTT. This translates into CASSLSHGGIGELFF.

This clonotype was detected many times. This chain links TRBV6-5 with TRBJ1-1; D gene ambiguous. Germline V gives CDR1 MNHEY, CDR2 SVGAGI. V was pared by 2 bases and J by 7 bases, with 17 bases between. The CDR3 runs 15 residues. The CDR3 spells CASSYLSGGYNEAFF. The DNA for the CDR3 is TGTGCCAGCAGTTACCTCTCTGGCGGATATAATGAAGCTTTCTTT.

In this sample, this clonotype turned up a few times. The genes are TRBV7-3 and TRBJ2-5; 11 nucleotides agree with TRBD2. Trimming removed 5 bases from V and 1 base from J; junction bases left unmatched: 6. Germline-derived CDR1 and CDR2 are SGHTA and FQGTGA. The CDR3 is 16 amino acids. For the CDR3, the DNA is TGTGCCAGCAGCCCAGGGACTAGCGGATCCCAAGAGACCCAGTACTTC. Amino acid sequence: CASSPGTSGSQETQYF.

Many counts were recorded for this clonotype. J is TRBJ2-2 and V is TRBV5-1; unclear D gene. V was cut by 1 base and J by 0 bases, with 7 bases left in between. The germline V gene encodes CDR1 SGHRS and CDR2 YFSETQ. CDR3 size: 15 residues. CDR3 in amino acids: CASSLLNSNTGELFF. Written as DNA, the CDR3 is TGCGCCAGCAGCTTGTTAAATTCGAACACCGGGGAGCTGTTTTTT.

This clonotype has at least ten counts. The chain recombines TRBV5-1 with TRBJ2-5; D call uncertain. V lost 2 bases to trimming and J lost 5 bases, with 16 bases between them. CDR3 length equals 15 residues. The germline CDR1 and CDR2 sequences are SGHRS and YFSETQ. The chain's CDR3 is CASSLRTDLGETQYF. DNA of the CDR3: TGCGCCAGCAGCTTACGGACCGACCTGGGGGAGACCCAGTACTTC.

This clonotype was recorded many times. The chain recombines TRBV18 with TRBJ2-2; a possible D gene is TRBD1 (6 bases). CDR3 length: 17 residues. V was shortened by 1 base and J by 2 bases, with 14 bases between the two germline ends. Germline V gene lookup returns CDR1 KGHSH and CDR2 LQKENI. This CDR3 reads CASSPREGHGNTGELFF. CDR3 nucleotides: TGTGCCAGCTCACCACGCGAGGGACACGGAAACACCGGGGAGCTGTTTTTT.

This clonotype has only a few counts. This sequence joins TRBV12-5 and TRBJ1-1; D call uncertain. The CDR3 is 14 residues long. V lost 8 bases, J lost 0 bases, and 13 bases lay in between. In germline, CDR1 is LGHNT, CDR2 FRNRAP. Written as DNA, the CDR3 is TGTGCTAGTTGCCCCGCGGGGATGAACACTGAAGCTTTCTTT. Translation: CASCPAGMNTEAFF.

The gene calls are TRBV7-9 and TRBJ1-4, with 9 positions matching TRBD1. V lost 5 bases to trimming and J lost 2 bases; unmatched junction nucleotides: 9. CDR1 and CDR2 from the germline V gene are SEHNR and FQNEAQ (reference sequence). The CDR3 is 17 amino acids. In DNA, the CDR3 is TGTGCCAGCAGCACCGGGACAGGGATCAGGACTAATGAAAAACTGTTTTTT. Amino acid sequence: CASSTGTGIRTNEKLFF.